One and the same sample provided the 26 T cell receptor beta chains below, sequenced in a study of graft-versus-host responses after intestinal transplantation. The assay was immunoSEQ multiplex PCR, and TCRdb's table has in-frame clones only and misses some. The table lists roughly 36,000 clones, approximately 90% of them singletons, with over 15% in the top ten. Intraepithelial plus lamina propria lymphocytes were released by processing graft tissue. The sample was ileum tissue, taken around 200 days after intestinal transplant. The receptors here all came from a human patient who received an intestinal transplant, so some T cells may come from the graft donor.

In the case of this clone: The sample has other DNA sequences that encode this CDR3 too. The rearrangement joins TRBV5-1 to TRBJ2-3, with a weak D call TRBD2 (5 bases). V lost 2 bases to trimming and J lost 6 bases, with 16 bases between them. The length of the CDR3 is 15 residues. The V gene's germline CDR1 is SGHRS and CDR2 YFSETQ. In DNA, the CDR3 is TGCGCCAGCAGCTTCGGACTGCCTTACACGGATACGCAGTATTTT. This encodes CASSFGLPYTDTQYF.

The chain carries TRBV13 and TRBJ2-2; tentatively, D is TRBD1 or TRBD2 (5 bases each). Germline V gene sequence: CDR1 PRHDT, CDR2 FYEKMQ (reference sequence). This CDR3 has 15 amino acids. Trimming stripped 1 base from V and 3 bases from J, with 9 bases between. The CDR3 region is CASSLVLGDTGELFF. CDR3 nucleotide sequence: TGTGCCAGCAGCTTAGTCTTGGGGGACACCGGGGAGCTGTTTTTT.

This clone appeared a single time. The chain couples TRBV7-3 to TRBJ1-1, with 8 positions matching TRBD1. CDR3 length: 14 residues. The J segment lost 1 base and the V segment lost 4 bases, leaving 2 bases of the junction unmatched. The germline V gene has CDR1 SGHTA and CDR2 FQGTGA. The CDR3 coding sequence is TGTGCCAGCAGCTCCGGACAGGGGAACACTGAAGCTTTCTTT. Encoded protein: CASSSGQGNTEAFF.

V usage is TRBV5-6 and J usage is TRBJ2-3; 9 bases agree with TRBD2. CDR3 length equals 15 residues. Looked up from germline, CDR1 is SGHDT and CDR2 is YYEEEE. The V gene end was trimmed by 4 bases and the J gene end by 1 base; junction bases not matched to a gene: 4. The CDR3 nucleotides read TGTGCCAGCAGCACCAGACTAGCGGGCACAGATACGCAGTATTTT. It yields the protein CASSTRLAGTDTQYF.

This clone showed up just once. V gene TRBV2 combines with J gene TRBJ2-7, with D unresolved. The CDR3 totals 13 residues. From germline, CDR1 is SNHLY and CDR2 FYNNEI. The V gene lost 10 bases and the J gene lost 1 base, with 14 bases spanning the gap. DNA for the CDR3: TGTGCCACCTACCCGGCAGATTCCTACGAGCAGTACTTC. This translates into CATYPADSYEQYF.

A few counts support this clone. V and J are TRBV5-1 and TRBJ1-2; tentatively, D is TRBD1 (6 bases). Deletions cut 2 bases from V and 3 bases from J, with 17 bases between. Germline V lookup: CDR1 SGHRS, CDR2 YFSETQ. The CDR3 loop spans 16 amino acids. The CDR3 here is CASSLVSGQSYYGYTF. CDR3 DNA: TGCGCCAGCAGCTTAGTTTCGGGACAATCTTACTATGGCTACACCTTC.

The sample holds a few counts of this clone. CDR3 nucleotides: TGTGCCAGCAGTTTAGATACTAGCGGGGAATCCTACGAGCAGTACTTC. Residues: CASSLDTSGESYEQYF. The chain has TRBV28 and TRBJ2-7; 10 nucleotides line up with TRBD2. V lost 2 bases, J lost 1 base, and 5 bases stayed unmatched. Germline V gene lookup returns CDR1 MDHEN and CDR2 SYDVKM. This CDR3 comprises 16 residues. The full variable domain, rest sourced from reference TRBV28 and TRBJ2-7, is DVKVTQSSRYLVKRTGEKVFLECVQDMDHENMFWYRQDPGLGLRLIYFSYDVKMKEKGDIPEGYSVSREKKERFSLILESASTNQTSMYLCASSLDTSGESYEQYFGPGTRLTVT.

The chain joins TRBV19 to TRBJ1-4; D perhaps matches TRBD1 (5 bases). CDR1 and CDR2 from the germline V gene are LNHDA and SQIVND (reference sequence). With 7 bases removed from V and 8 bases from J, the gap between germline ends came to 14 bases. The CDR3 is made up of 13 amino acids. For the CDR3, the DNA is TGTGCCAGTACTTTCCGTAGGGGCGAAAAACTGTTTTTT. It specifies CASTFRRGEKLFF.

The chain employs TRBV6-6 and TRBJ2-5; tentative D call: TRBD1 (5 bases). The tail of the sequence fits TRBJ2-7 better, so the J call may be wrong. Germline assignment: CDR1 MNHNY and CDR2 SVGAGI (reference sequence). This CDR3 has 13 amino acids. CDR3 nucleotide sequence: TGTGCCAGCAGTTTAGTCCAGGGAAACGAGCAGTACTTC. This encodes CASSLVQGNEQYF.

The rearrangement links TRBV27 to TRBJ1-4; D perhaps matches TRBD1 (5 bases). This CDR3 has 16 amino acids. Trimming took 5 bases from V and 2 from J, leaving 15 bases between them. The germline CDR1 and CDR2 sequences are MNHEY and SMNVEV (reference sequence). CDR3 sequence reads: CASSPGPGRTNEKLFF. The CDR3 bases are TGTGCCAGCAGTCCGGGACCGGGTAGGACTAATGAAAAACTGTTTTTT. Full variable domain (missing parts from reference TRBV27 and TRBJ1-4): EAQVTQNPRYLITVTGKKLTVTCSQNMNHEYMSWYRQDPGLGLRQIYYSMNVEVTDKGDVPEGYKVSRKEKRNFPLILESPSPNQTSLYFCASSPGPGRTNEKLFFGSGTQLSVL.

The chain recombines TRBV4-1 with TRBJ1-2; D remains ambiguous. CDR1 and CDR2 (germline): MGHRA, YSYEKL. V was cut by 4 bases and J by 0 bases, with 12 bases left in between. CDR3 length: 15 residues. The CDR3 nucleotides are TGCGCCAGCAGCCGCGGTGCCACTGCTAACTATGGCTACACCTTC. Amino acids: CASSRGATANYGYTF.

Details on this clone: Other DNA variants within this sample encode the same CDR3. The chain links TRBV11-2 to TRBJ2-3; D is unresolved. Germline CDR1 and CDR2: SGHAT and FQNNGV. V gave up 5 bases and J gave up 0 bases, with 6 bases separating them. The CDR3 runs 13 residues. In nucleotides, the CDR3 is TGTGCCAGCAGCCTCGGGAGCACAGATACGCAGTATTTT. Its translation is CASSLGSTDTQYF.

The rearrangement links TRBV30 to TRBJ2-5; 7 bases map to TRBD1. The tail of the sequence fits TRBJ2-7 better, so the J call may be wrong. The CDR3 has 13 amino acids. Germline loops: CDR1 GTSNPN, CDR2 SVGIG (reference sequence). The CDR3 protein is CAWSRDSPYEQYF. CDR3 nucleotides: TGTGCCTGGAGTCGGGACAGCCCCTACGAGCAGTACTTC.

The chain has TRBV5-8 and TRBJ2-4; 8 bases line up with TRBD2. The CDR3 runs to 16 residues. The junction had 8 bases not matched to a gene; V was cut back by 5 bases and J by 1 base. CDR1 and CDR2 (germline): SGHTS, YDEGEE. CDR3 region: CASSSGTSGAKNIQYF. As DNA, the CDR3 is TGTGCCAGCAGTAGCGGGACTTCGGGGGCCAAAAACATTCAGTACTTC.

J is TRBJ2-7 and V is TRBV5-1, with 13 bases identical to TRBD2. Losses at the gene ends were 5 bases for V and 0 bases for J; bases not matched to a gene: 8. The CDR3 runs to 17 residues. Germline loops: CDR1 SGHRS, CDR2 YFSETQ. The chain's CDR3 is CASSSRTSGSSSYEQYF. CDR3 coding DNA: TGCGCCAGCAGTTCACGGACTAGCGGGAGTAGCTCCTACGAGCAGTACTTC.

This chain links TRBV5-4 with TRBJ1-6; maybe TRBD1 (6 bases). CDR3 length: 17 amino acids. Deletions cut 4 bases from V and 4 bases from J, with 18 bases between. The V gene's germline CDR1 is SGHNT and CDR2 YYREEE (reference sequence). In nucleotides, the CDR3 is TGTGCCAGCAGCATGGACAGACGGTTAGCTTATAATTCACCCCTCCACTTT. Its translation: CASSMDRRLAYNSPLHF.

On this clone itself: The same CDR3 also results from other DNA sequences found in this sample. V usage is TRBV28 and J usage is TRBJ2-2; D not resolved. V was trimmed by 1 base and J by 6 bases, leaving 3 bases between them. Germline V gene lookup returns CDR1 MDHEN and CDR2 SYDVKM. CDR3 length equals 12 residues. The CDR3 sequence is CASSLFAGELFF. The CDR3 DNA follows: TGTGCCAGCAGTTTATTCGCCGGGGAGCTGTTTTTT.

This clone turned up a few times. This chain uses TRBV27 with TRBJ2-3; 16 bases match TRBD2. V dropped 6 bases and J dropped 3; count of bases not matched to a gene: 3. Germline V gene data show CDR1 as MNHEY and CDR2 as SMNVEV (reference sequence). The CDR3 covers 16 residues. Here the CDR3 reads CASSLGLAGGTDTQYF. CDR3 DNA: TGTGCCAGCAGCTTGGGACTAGCGGGGGGGACAGATACGCAGTATTTT.

The J gene is TRBJ2-1, the V gene TRBV6-5; D might be TRBD2 (6 bases). The germline V gene encodes CDR1 MNHEY and CDR2 SVGAGI. Trimming removed 5 bases from V and 5 bases from J, with 13 bases in between. CDR3 length: 14 residues. Written as DNA, the CDR3 is TGTGCCAGCAGTGGCTACGGGGAGGACAATGAGCAGTTCTTC. Its protein is CASSGYGEDNEQFF.

This chain connects TRBV19 to TRBJ2-3, with D possibly being TRBD1 or TRBD2 (5 bases each). V lost 4 bases and J lost 0, with 11 bases in between. The CDR3 is 15 amino acids. CDR1 and CDR2 from the germline V gene are LNHDA and SQIVND (reference sequence). The CDR3 DNA is TGTGCCAGTAGTAGCCGGGACGCCAGCACAGATACGCAGTATTTT. Its protein product is CASSSRDASTDTQYF.

This chain uses TRBV2 with TRBJ1-5; TRBD1 matches at 7 bases. The CDR3 loop spans 15 amino acids. CDR1 is SNHLY and CDR2 is FYNNEI in the germline V gene. V lost 4 bases and J lost 5; bases outside the gene matches: 8. CDR3 sequence reads: CASSVLQGTDQPQHF. CDR3 DNA: TGTGCCAGCAGTGTATTACAGGGGACGGATCAGCCCCAGCATTTT. The full variable domain, in which reference TRBV2 and TRBJ1-5 provide the parts outside the CDR3, is EPEVTQTPSHQVTQMGQEVILRCVPISNHLYFYWYRQILGQKVEFLVSFYNNEISEKSEIFDDQFSVERPDGSNFTLKIRSTKLEDSAMYFCASSVLQGTDQPQHFGDGTRLSIL.

This sequence joins TRBV4-2 and TRBJ2-1; a weak D match, TRBD1 (6 bases). Trimming left V 1 base short and J 8 bases short, with 15 bases between. The CDR3 spans 15 residues. Germline assignment: CDR1 LGHNA and CDR2 YNFKEQ. The CDR3: CASSQVFGTMDEQFF. In nucleotides, the CDR3 is TGTGCCAGCAGCCAAGTCTTCGGGACAATGGATGAGCAGTTCTTC.

The rearrangement uses TRBV27 and TRBJ2-2; 10 bases map to TRBD1. CDR1 and CDR2 from the germline V gene are MNHEY and SMNVEV (reference sequence). V lost 8 bases and J lost 4; bases outside the gene matches: 4. The CDR3 contains 14 residues. The CDR3 nucleotides are TGTGCCAGCCGGGACAGGGGCGGCACCGGGGAGCTGTTTTTT. Encoded protein: CASRDRGGTGELFF.

This clone appeared a single time. The rearrangement links TRBV29-1 to TRBJ2-2; 14 bases align to TRBD2. CDR3 size: 18 residues. The junction had 5 bases not matched to a gene; V was cut back by 2 bases and J by 0 bases. Germline CDR1 reads SQVTM; CDR2 reads ANQGSEA. The DNA for the CDR3 is TGCAGCGTTGAAACCTCGGGACTAGCGGGGGCGAACACCGGGGAGCTGTTTTTT. Its translation is CSVETSGLAGANTGELFF.

This clone was detected a few times. This same CDR3 is encoded by further DNA sequences in the sample. This chain connects TRBV19 to TRBJ1-2; weak D call: TRBD1 (5 bases). V was clipped by 8 bases and J by 8 bases, with 15 bases between them. This CDR3 has 12 amino acids. Germline V lookup: CDR1 LNHDA, CDR2 SQIVND (reference sequence). CDR3 sequence (DNA): TGTGCCAGTTCGGCCCAGGGAGTAGGCTACACCTTC. Amino acid sequence: CASSAQGVGYTF.

The CDR3: CSVEHTLTGELFF. CDR3 DNA sequence: TGCAGCGTTGAACACACCCTAACCGGGGAGCTGTTTTTT. The chain employs TRBV29-1 and TRBJ2-2; D is ambiguous. Trimming took 2 bases from V and 5 from J, leaving 9 bases between them. Germline assignment: CDR1 SQVTM and CDR2 ANQGSEA. The CDR3 length is 13 residues.